The next 29 T cell receptor beta chains were all read from a single sample in a study of radiotherapy plus CTLA-4 blockade in lung cancer. The method was immunoSEQ multiplex PCR; TCRdb's version includes in-frame clones alone and lacks a portion of them. This repertoire shows fewer than 45,000 clones, more than 70% found once; its top ten account for about 5.8%. The sequenced sample was peripheral blood, obtained from a patient treated with radiotherapy plus ipilimumab. The receptors derive from a human donor with non-small cell lung cancer who had stable disease on radiotherapy plus ipilimumab.

The chain has TRBV6-5 and TRBJ1-2; D is perhaps TRBD1 (6 bases). Per the germline V gene, CDR1 is MNHEY and CDR2 is SVGAGI. The ends were cut back, 3 bases at V and 5 bases at J, with 13 bases in the middle. This CDR3 spans 14 amino acids. This CDR3 is CASSYRRGLYGYTF. In nucleotides, the CDR3 is TGTGCCAGCAGTTATCGCAGGGGTTTGTATGGCTACACCTTC.

The chain has TRBV10-1 and TRBJ2-7; 7 nucleotides line up with TRBD2. The CDR3 has 12 residues. The junction had 6 bases not matched to a gene; V was cut back by 10 bases and J by 3 bases. The germline CDR1 and CDR2 sequences are WNHNN and SYGVQD (reference sequence). The CDR3 is CATLTSYYEQYF. CDR3 DNA sequence: TGCGCCACCTTGACTAGCTACTACGAGCAGTACTTC.

This clone was found once. The rearrangement joins TRBV10-3 to TRBJ2-7; possibly TRBD1 for D (5 bases). The germline CDR1 and CDR2 sequences are ENHRY and SYGVKD. The V and J ends lost 6 bases and 2 bases respectively, with 8 bases between them. The CDR3 contains 12 residues. CDR3 amino acids: CAIRDSPYEQYF. CDR3 bases: TGTGCCATCAGAGACAGTCCCTACGAGCAGTACTTC.

The chain recombines TRBV7-9 with TRBJ2-7, with TRBD1 matching over 7 bases. This CDR3 has 14 residues. Unmatched junction bases numbered 6, after V lost 4 bases and J lost 3 bases. Germline-derived CDR1 and CDR2 are SEHNR and FQNEAQ (reference sequence). The CDR3 nucleotides read TGTGCCAGCAGCTACCCAGGGGGTGGCTACGAGCAGTACTTC. Translated: CASSYPGGGYEQYF.

The chain couples TRBV4-1 to TRBJ2-3; maybe TRBD1 (6 bases). Between the trimmed V and J ends, which lost 3 bases and 3 bases, there was a span of 10 bases. The germline V gene encodes CDR1 MGHRA and CDR2 YSYEKL. The length of the CDR3 is 14 residues. The CDR3 is CASSQGASTDTQYF. In DNA form, the CDR3 reads TGCGCCAGCAGCCAGGGGGCATCGACAGATACGCAGTATTTT.

In DNA form, the CDR3 reads TGTGCCAGCAGCTTAGGACATGCGGGGTACGAGCAGTACTTC. Encoded protein: CASSLGHAGYEQYF. The chain links TRBV7-2 to TRBJ2-7; a weak D match, TRBD2 (6 bases). Trimming took off 1 base at V and 4 bases at J, with 11 bases between the two ends. The CDR3 is made up of 14 amino acids. Germline assignment: CDR1 SGHTA and CDR2 FQGNSA.

This clone was seen only once. Additional DNA sequences in this sample encode the identical CDR3. The chain couples TRBV6-5 to TRBJ2-7; a possible D gene is TRBD1 (6 bases). Trimming removed 6 bases at V and 6 bases at J, with 12 bases between. Germline assignment: CDR1 MNHEY and CDR2 SVGAGI. This CDR3 is 12 amino acids long. The CDR3 DNA follows: TGTGCCAGCAGCCGAACAGGGTTCGAGCAGTACTTC. Protein product: CASSRTGFEQYF.

The chain uses TRBV19 and TRBJ2-5, with TRBD1 matching over 8 bases. The closer fit of TRBJ2-7 to the DNA end suggests the J call may be wrong. Germline values: CDR1 LNHDA, CDR2 SQIVND (reference sequence). CDR3 length: 15 amino acids. The CDR3 reads CASSKPDRGRYEQYF. CDR3 bases: TGTGCCAGTAGTAAGCCCGACAGGGGCCGCTACGAGCAGTACTTC.

This clone has just a few counts. This chain links TRBV5-1 with TRBJ2-2; 8 nucleotides agree with TRBD1. Germline lookup yields CDR1 SGHRS and CDR2 YFSETQ. The CDR3 length is 15 residues. Trimming cost V 5 bases and J 8 bases; bases outside gene matches: 11. In nucleotides, the CDR3 is TGCGCCAGCAGTTTAAGACAGGGGTCAAAAGGGGAGCTGTTTTTT. Its translation is CASSLRQGSKGELFF.

CDR3: CASSSSGGSANYGYTF. Written as DNA, the CDR3 is TGTGCCAGCAGCTCCTCCGGGGGTTCAGCTAACTATGGCTACACCTTC. The chain carries TRBV28 and TRBJ1-2, with D perhaps TRBD1 (5 bases). Germline values: CDR1 MDHEN, CDR2 SYDVKM. This CDR3 has 16 amino acids. V lost 6 bases and J 0 bases, leaving 17 bases between the germline ends.

The J gene is TRBJ2-1, the V gene TRBV4-1; perhaps TRBD2 as D (6 bases). Per the germline V gene, CDR1 is MGHRA and CDR2 is YSYEKL. V lost 4 bases, J lost 7 bases, and 11 bases lay in between. CDR3 length equals 13 residues. CDR3 amino acids: CASSRGLPNEQFF. The CDR3 DNA sequence: TGCGCCAGCAGCCGCGGACTACCAAATGAGCAGTTCTTC.

A single count supports this clone. V gene TRBV5-1 combines with J gene TRBJ1-1; D unclear. Germline V gene data show CDR1 as SGHRS and CDR2 as YFSETQ. The germline V and J ends were trimmed by 2 bases and 2 bases, with 7 bases remaining between them. The CDR3 sequence is 13 residues long. CDR3 nucleotides: TGCGCCAGCAGCTTTGGAGGTAACACTGAAGCTTTCTTT. Amino acid sequence: CASSFGGNTEAFF.

The genes are TRBV5-1 and TRBJ2-1; D unresolved. CDR1 is SGHRS and CDR2 is YFSETQ in the germline V gene. The CDR3 length is 15 residues. The V end was cut by 5 bases, the J end by 1 base, with 13 bases between. Written as DNA, the CDR3 is TGCGCCAGCAGTATGGGCCAAACTTCCTACAATGAGCAGTTCTTC. It specifies CASSMGQTSYNEQFF.

The chain links TRBV4-1 to TRBJ2-3; D is undetermined. Germline assignment: CDR1 MGHRA and CDR2 YSYEKL. The CDR3 is 18 amino acids. The V and J ends lost 1 base and 3 bases respectively, with 20 bases between them. The CDR3: CASSQAVLTERRTDTQYF. The CDR3 DNA reads TGCGCCAGCAGCCAAGCGGTCCTCACGGAGCGACGGACAGATACGCAGTATTTT.

V usage is TRBV4-3 and J usage is TRBJ2-1; TRBD2 agrees at 7 bases. CDR1 and CDR2 from the germline V gene are LGHNA and YSLEER. This CDR3 is built from 17 residues. J lost 1 base, V lost 0 bases, and 6 bases had no gene match. The CDR3: CASSQDPLAESYNEQFF. The CDR3 DNA is TGCGCCAGCAGCCAAGATCCCCTAGCGGAATCCTACAATGAGCAGTTCTTC.

The V call is TRBV28, the J call TRBJ2-5; 12 bases are a match to TRBD2. V was clipped by 6 bases and J by 1 base; unmatched bases: 3. The length of the CDR3 is 15 residues. CDR1 and CDR2 (germline): MDHEN, SYDVKM. CDR3 in amino acids: CASRGLAGTQETQYF. CDR3 in DNA: TGTGCCAGCAGAGGACTAGCGGGAACCCAAGAGACCCAGTACTTC.

The V gene is TRBV7-2, the J gene TRBJ1-4, with D possibly being TRBD1 (5 bases). CDR3 length: 15 amino acids. Per germline, CDR1 SGHTA and CDR2 FQGNSA. With 5 bases removed from V and 1 base from J, the gap between germline ends came to 11 bases. The CDR3 nucleotides read TGTGCCAGCAGCGCAGGCGGGGGAACTAATGAAAAACTGTTTTTT. Protein product: CASSAGGGTNEKLFF.

This clone was counted between two and nine times. The chain links TRBV29-1 to TRBJ1-3; the match to TRBD1 covers 7 bases. The CDR3 length is 15 residues. V was pared by 4 bases and J by 3 bases, with 9 bases of the junction left unmatched. Germline V gene sequence: CDR1 SQVTM, CDR2 ANQGSEA. The DNA of the CDR3 is TGCAGCGTTGGGGCAGAGGGGGCGCGTGGAAACACCATATATTTT. This encodes CSVGAEGARGNTIYF.

This clone was counted a single time. The rearrangement uses TRBV27 and TRBJ1-1; maybe TRBD1 (5 bases). The CDR3 covers 14 residues. V was shortened by 0 bases and J by 4 bases, with 9 bases between the two germline ends. Germline CDR1 is MNHEY and CDR2 is SMNVEV (reference sequence). The CDR3 here is CASSLSGDSTEAFF. The CDR3 DNA reads TGTGCCAGCAGTTTATCAGGGGATAGCACTGAAGCTTTCTTT.

The rearrangement uses TRBV6-1 and TRBJ1-2; possibly TRBD1 for D (6 bases). Per germline, CDR1 MNHNS and CDR2 SASEGT. Trimming took off 1 base at V and 7 bases at J, with 16 bases between the two ends. The CDR3 covers 15 residues. DNA for the CDR3: TGTGCCAGCAGTGAAGAAGGGGCAGGGGCTTTTGGCTACACCTTC. Amino acids: CASSEEGAGAFGYTF.

This clone was observed a few times. This rearrangement joins TRBV28 to TRBJ1-2; 8 bases are shared with TRBD1. From germline, CDR1 is MDHEN and CDR2 SYDVKM. V lost 4 bases to trimming and J lost 8 bases; unmatched junction nucleotides: 6. The CDR3 contains 13 residues. CDR3 DNA: TGTGCCAGCAGTTCGGACAGGGTATACGGCTACACCTTC. It yields the protein CASSSDRVYGYTF.

In DNA, the CDR3 is TGTGCCAGCAGCCACGGATTACTAGCGTCGACTTCACAAGAGACCCAGTACTTC. Translation: CASSHGLLASTSQETQYF. The rearrangement links TRBV4-2 to TRBJ2-5, with 7 positions matching TRBD2. Germline V lookup: CDR1 LGHNA, CDR2 YNFKEQ. CDR3 size: 18 residues. V shed 3 bases and J 2 bases; nucleotides not matched to a gene: 15.

The CDR3 sequence: CASSPTTGPYEQYF. The CDR3 DNA reads TGTGCCAGCAGCCCGACGACAGGTCCCTACGAGCAGTACTTC. This chain connects TRBV11-2 to TRBJ2-7; possibly TRBD1 for D (6 bases). V lost 5 bases to trimming and J lost 2 bases, with 13 bases between them. The germline CDR1 and CDR2 sequences are SGHAT and FQNNGV. This CDR3 has 14 residues.

This clone was seen once. CDR3 nucleotides: TGTGCCAGCAGTTCGACTATGACTGAGCAGTACTTC. Protein: CASSSTMTEQYF. The chain links TRBV27 to TRBJ2-7; a possible D gene is TRBD2 (5 bases). Germline lookup yields CDR1 MNHEY and CDR2 SMNVEV (reference sequence). The ends were cut back, 4 bases at V and 7 bases at J, with 11 bases in the middle. The CDR3 is 12 residues long.

The chain employs TRBV7-2 and TRBJ2-7; tentative D call: TRBD2 (6 bases). Per the germline V gene, CDR1 is SGHTA and CDR2 is FQGNSA. Deletions cut 0 bases from V and 3 bases from J, with 18 bases between. This CDR3 region has 17 residues. In nucleotides, the CDR3 is TGTGCCAGCAGCTTAGCGGGCGGACTAACTCCTTTCTACGAGCAGTACTTC. It encodes CASSLAGGLTPFYEQYF. Full variable domain (missing parts from reference TRBV7-2 and TRBJ2-7): GAGVSQSPSNKVTEKGKDVELRCDPISGHTALYWYRQSLGQGLEFLIYFQGNSAPDKSGLPSDRFSAERTGGSVSTLTIQRTQQEDSAVYLCASSLAGGLTPFYEQYFGPGTRLTVT.

The chain has TRBV6-1 and TRBJ2-1, with TRBD2 matching over 11 bases. Germline trimming cut 6 bases from V and 6 bases from J; bases unmatched to any gene: 7. CDR1 and CDR2 from the germline V gene are MNHNS and SASEGT. The CDR3 runs 15 residues. The CDR3 here is CASRTSGTLGNEQFF. CDR3 sequence (DNA): TGTGCCAGCAGGACTAGCGGGACTTTGGGCAATGAGCAGTTCTTC.

V gene TRBV7-2 combines with J gene TRBJ2-2, with 7 bases identical to TRBD2. Germline-derived CDR1 and CDR2 are SGHTA and FQGNSA. The CDR3 totals 14 residues. The V segment lost 3 bases and the J segment 7 bases; nucleotides outside the gene matches: 5. Here the CDR3 DNA reads TGTGCCAGCAGCTTTTCGGGGGGTGACGGGGAGCTGTTTTTT. It yields the protein CASSFSGGDGELFF.

The CDR3 loop reads CASSAGQGVYNEQFF. The CDR3 DNA reads as TGCGCCAGCAGCGCCGGACAGGGGGTCTACAATGAGCAGTTCTTC. J is TRBJ2-1 and V is TRBV5-1; TRBD1 matches at 10 bases. This CDR3 contains 15 residues. Germline V CDR1 and CDR2: SGHRS, YFSETQ. Unmatched junction bases numbered 4, after V lost 4 bases and J lost 3 bases.

J is TRBJ1-3 and V is TRBV30, with D possibly being TRBD1 (5 bases). CDR3 length equals 13 residues. Trimming left V 4 bases short and J 4 bases short, with 11 bases between. Germline values: CDR1 GTSNPN, CDR2 SVGIG (reference sequence). This CDR3 is CAWKDKKGNTIYF. In nucleotides, the CDR3 is TGTGCCTGGAAGGACAAAAAAGGAAACACCATATATTTT.